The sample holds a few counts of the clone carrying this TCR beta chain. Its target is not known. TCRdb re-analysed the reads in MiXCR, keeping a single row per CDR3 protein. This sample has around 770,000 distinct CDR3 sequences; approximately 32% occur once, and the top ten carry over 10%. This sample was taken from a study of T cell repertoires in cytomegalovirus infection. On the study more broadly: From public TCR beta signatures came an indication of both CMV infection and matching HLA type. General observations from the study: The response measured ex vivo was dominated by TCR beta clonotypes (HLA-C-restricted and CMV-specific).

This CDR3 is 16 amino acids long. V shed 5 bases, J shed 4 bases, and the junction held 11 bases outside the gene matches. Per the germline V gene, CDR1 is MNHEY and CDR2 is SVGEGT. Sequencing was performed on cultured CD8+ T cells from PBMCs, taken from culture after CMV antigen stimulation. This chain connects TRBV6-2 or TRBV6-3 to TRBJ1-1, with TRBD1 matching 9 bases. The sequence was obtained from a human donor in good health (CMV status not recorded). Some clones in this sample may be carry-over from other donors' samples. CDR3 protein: CASSNLQGAGITEAFF. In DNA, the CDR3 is TGTGCCAGCAGTAACCTACAGGGGGCCGGGATCACTGAAGCTTTCTTT.